Listed here are 14 T cell receptor beta chains from one sample, sequenced in a study of cytomegalovirus exposure and HLA in healthy donors. Vbeta (60) and Jbeta (13) primers were used in the PCR. Sequenced by immunoSEQ multiplex PCR; TCRdb stores in-frame clones only, minus some. The sample lists roughly 170,000 clones, roughly 78% occurring once. Source material: PBMCs. The receptors derive from a woman between 50 and 59 years old in good health and CMV-seropositive.

The chain has TRBV6-5 and TRBJ2-7, with TRBD1 matching over 7 bases. Germline loops: CDR1 MNHEY, CDR2 SVGAGI. The CDR3 runs 14 residues. The ends lost 0 bases at V and 5 bases at J; junction bases unmatched: 4. The CDR3 spells CASSYSGGRNEQYF. The CDR3 DNA reads as TGTGCCAGCAGTTACTCAGGGGGCCGGAACGAGCAGTACTTC.

The rearrangement links TRBV7-8 to TRBJ2-4; 10 nucleotides line up with TRBD1. The CDR3 covers 16 residues. Germline trimming cut 5 bases from V and 6 bases from J; bases unmatched to any gene: 10. CDR1 and CDR2 from the germline V gene are SGHVS and FQNEAQ. The DNA for the CDR3 is TGTGCCAGCAGCCACCGACAGGGGGCGTCGAGAAACATTCAGTACTTC. As protein: CASSHRQGASRNIQYF.

Turning to this clone: Other DNA sequences in the sample encode the same CDR3. The chain links TRBV7-6 to TRBJ1-1; a weak D match, TRBD1 (6 bases). The CDR3 runs 15 residues. In germline, CDR1 is SGHVS, CDR2 FNYEAQ. The V end was cut by 4 bases, the J end by 0 bases, with 12 bases between. The CDR3 region has the DNA TGTGCCAGCAGCTCGCCGGACAGCTTGAACACTGAAGCTTTCTTT. Protein sequence: CASSSPDSLNTEAFF.

The J gene is TRBJ2-7, the V gene TRBV6-1; TRBD2 aligns across 9 bases. CDR1 is MNHNS, CDR2 SASEGT, per germline. Trimming at V came to 3 bases and at J to 3 bases, leaving 15 bases not matched to a gene. CDR3 length equals 18 residues. Here the CDR3 reads CASSEEKGWRGGFYEQYF. The CDR3 nucleotides read TGTGCCAGCAGTGAGGAGAAGGGGTGGCGGGGGGGATTCTACGAGCAGTACTTC.

The rearrangement joins TRBV5-5 to TRBJ1-2; no clear D. Deletions cut 0 bases from V and 0 bases from J, with 9 bases between. CDR1 is SGHKS and CDR2 is YYEKEE in the germline V gene (reference sequence). CDR3 length: 15 residues. CDR3 sequence: CASSLGVTTNYGYTF. The CDR3 DNA reads TGTGCCAGCAGCTTGGGGGTTACTACTAACTATGGCTACACCTTC.

The chain combines TRBV2 with TRBJ2-5; no reliable D call. Trimming took 11 bases from V and 0 from J, leaving 10 bases between them. CDR1 and CDR2 (germline): SNHLY, FYNNEI. This CDR3 spans 12 amino acids. CDR3 in amino acids: CAGSSYQETQYF. CDR3 coding DNA: TGTGCCGGTAGTTCGTACCAAGAGACCCAGTACTTC.

V is TRBV30 and J is TRBJ2-5; D is perhaps TRBD1 or TRBD2 (6 bases each). The end of the DNA aligns better with TRBJ2-7, so the J call may be wrong. This CDR3 comprises 15 residues. Germline lookup yields CDR1 GTSNPN and CDR2 SVGIG (reference sequence). CDR3 nucleotides: TGTGCCTGGAGAAATAAGAATGGAGGGGGCTACGAGCAGTACTTC. Its protein product is CAWRNKNGGGYEQYF.

The chain is built from TRBV18 and TRBJ1-5; a weak D match, TRBD1 (5 bases). Per germline, CDR1 KGHSH and CDR2 LQKENI. Trimming removed 4 bases at V and 5 bases at J, with 12 bases between. The CDR3 spans 14 residues. The DNA of the CDR3 is TGTGCCAGCTCACTCCAGGGAAGGGATCAGCCCCAGCATTTT. It codes for CASSLQGRDQPQHF.

V and J are TRBV7-8 and TRBJ2-7, with 12 bases fitting TRBD2. V lost 2 bases to trimming and J lost 0 bases; unmatched junction nucleotides: 8. CDR3 length: 18 amino acids. The germline V gene encodes CDR1 SGHVS and CDR2 FQNEAQ. CDR3 in DNA: TGTGCCAGCAGCTTAAAAGGACTAGCGGGGCCATTCTCCTACGAGCAGTACTTC. Its protein product is CASSLKGLAGPFSYEQYF.

This clone was counted only a few times. The gene calls are TRBV5-1 and TRBJ1-1; D is perhaps TRBD1 (6 bases). Between the trimmed V and J ends, which lost 5 bases and 2 bases, there was a span of 19 bases. CDR3 length equals 16 residues. Germline V gives CDR1 SGHRS, CDR2 YFSETQ. The CDR3 region is CASRVRGGRGNTEAFF. In nucleotides, the CDR3 is TGCGCCAGCAGGGTAAGGGGGGGAAGGGGAAACACTGAAGCTTTCTTT.

In its sample, this clone was seen once. The chain combines TRBV6-1 with TRBJ2-7; TRBD1 aligns across 7 bases. V was pared by 1 base and J by 0 bases, with 3 bases of the junction left unmatched. Per germline, CDR1 MNHNS and CDR2 SASEGT. This CDR3 region has 15 residues. The CDR3 reads CASSEVGTVSYEQYF. CDR3 sequence (DNA): TGTGCCAGCAGTGAAGTTGGGACAGTCTCCTACGAGCAGTACTTC.

This clone was seen a single time. The rearrangement links TRBV19 to TRBJ1-5, with D possibly matching TRBD1 (6 bases). This CDR3 region has 17 residues. Trimming took off 9 bases at V and 1 base at J, with 22 bases between the two ends. Germline CDR1 LNHDA, CDR2 SQIVND (reference sequence). Written as DNA, the CDR3 is TGTGCCAGCCTGTCCGGGGGGGGGCTCGTGAGCAATCAGCCCCAGCATTTT. It encodes CASLSGGGLVSNQPQHF. Using reference TRBV19 and TRBJ1-5 for the parts outside the CDR3, the full variable domain is DGGITQSPKYLFRKEGQNVTLSCEQNLNHDAMYWYRQDPGQGLRLIYYSQIVNDFQKGDIAEGYSVSREKKESFPLTVTSAQKNPTAFYLCASLSGGGLVSNQPQHFGDGTRLSIL.

This clone occurred once. This chain connects TRBV19 to TRBJ2-7; D perhaps matches TRBD1 (5 bases). The CDR3 is 13 amino acids. CDR1 and CDR2 (germline): LNHDA, SQIVND (reference sequence). V was cut by 6 bases and J by 0 bases, with 9 bases left in between. CDR3 nucleotides: TGTGCCAGTAGAAGGACAACCTCCTACGAGCAGTACTTC. Its protein product is CASRRTTSYEQYF. The full variable domain, with the rest looked up from reference TRBV19 and TRBJ2-7, is DGGITQSPKYLFRKEGQNVTLSCEQNLNHDAMYWYRQDPGQGLRLIYYSQIVNDFQKGDIAEGYSVSREKKESFPLTVTSAQKNPTAFYLCASRRTTSYEQYFGPGTRLTVT.

For the CDR3, the DNA is TGTGCCAGCAGCATCACGGACTTTTCACCCCTCCACTTT. It yields the protein CASSITDFSPLHF. This chain uses TRBV9 with TRBJ1-6; D uncertain. Germline V gene sequence: CDR1 SGDLS, CDR2 YYNGEE. V lost 4 bases and J lost 9, with 11 bases in between. The CDR3 has 13 residues.